These 8 T cell receptor beta chains were all obtained from the same sample, sequenced in a study of cytomegalovirus exposure and HLA in healthy donors. 13 Jbeta primers and 60 Vbeta primers were used for the PCR. The data were produced by immunoSEQ multiplex PCR, yet TCRdb's version contains in-frame clones alone and is incomplete. The sample includes around 230,000 clones, about 80% of them seen just once. Sequencing was performed on PBMCs. Source of these receptors: a middle-aged man in good health and CMV-seropositive.

With regard to this clone: The germline gene is not matched at one end of the junction; a read error may be the cause. This rearrangement joins TRBV7-7 to TRBJ2-2; a possible D gene is TRBD2 (5 bases). The CDR3 length is 13 residues. Germline V CDR1 and CDR2: SSHAT, FNYEAQ (reference sequence). The CDR3 bases are TGTGCTAGCAGCCCCCGGGGCACCGGGGAGCTGTTTTTT. Its translation: CASSPRGTGELFF.

The CDR3 sequence: CASSGRGQPQHF. The DNA for the CDR3 is TGTGCCAGTTCAGGGCGGGGTCAGCCCCAGCATTTT. The chain recombines TRBV19 with TRBJ1-5, with D perhaps TRBD1 (5 bases). Germline lookup yields CDR1 LNHDA and CDR2 SQIVND (reference sequence). The CDR3 spans 12 residues. V was trimmed by 8 bases and J by 6 bases, leaving 11 bases between them.

This clone was picked up one time. The V gene is TRBV29-1, the J gene TRBJ2-1; 8 bases are a match to TRBD2. Germline CDR1 SQVTM, CDR2 ANQGSEA. The CDR3 spans 15 residues. The V and J ends lost 8 bases and 2 bases, in that order; junction bases with no gene match: 11. The CDR3 spells CSPAVGGEAYNEQFF. CDR3 sequence (DNA): TGCAGCCCGGCGGTCGGGGGGGAGGCCTACAATGAGCAGTTCTTC.

This sequence joins TRBV5-1 and TRBJ2-5, with 7 bases that match TRBD2. The CDR3 sequence is 14 residues long. Trimming at V came to 0 bases and at J to 5 bases, leaving 4 bases not matched to a gene. From germline, CDR1 is SGHRS and CDR2 YFSETQ. CDR3 coding DNA: TGCGCCAGCAGCTTGGGACTAGCACGGGAGACCCAGTACTTC. Residues: CASSLGLARETQYF. Full variable domain (missing parts from reference TRBV5-1 and TRBJ2-5): KAGVTQTPRYLIKTRGQQVTLSCSPISGHRSVSWYQQTPGQGLQFLFEYFSETQRNKGNFPGRFSGRQFSNSRSEMNVSTLELGDSALYLCASSLGLARETQYFGPGTRLLVL.

This clone is a singleton in its sample. This rearrangement joins TRBV29-1 to TRBJ2-3, with TRBD2 matching 11 bases. Germline V gene sequence: CDR1 SQVTM, CDR2 ANQGSEA. After removal of 6 bases from V and 3 bases from J, the junction contained 2 bases not matched to a gene. This CDR3 comprises 13 residues. DNA of the CDR3: TGCAGCGTAACTAGCGGGAGAACAGATACGCAGTATTTT. Translated: CSVTSGRTDTQYF.

The rearrangement uses TRBV19 and TRBJ1-2; 9 nucleotides agree with TRBD1. Germline values: CDR1 LNHDA, CDR2 SQIVND (reference sequence). This CDR3 has 17 residues. Losses at the gene ends were 7 bases for V and 2 bases for J; bases not matched to a gene: 14. The CDR3 region is CASKGERTGERNYGYTF. The CDR3 coding sequence is TGTGCCAGTAAGGGCGAGAGGACAGGGGAAAGAAACTATGGCTACACCTTC.

The V call is TRBV2, the J call TRBJ2-2; D is unclear. Trimming took 4 bases from V and 5 from J, leaving 11 bases between them. Germline V gene data show CDR1 as SNHLY and CDR2 as FYNNEI. This CDR3 has 14 amino acids. CDR3 residues: CASSVGPETGELFF. CDR3 DNA sequence: TGTGCCAGCAGTGTTGGGCCAGAGACCGGGGAGCTGTTTTTT.

The V and J genes are TRBV15 and TRBJ2-7; weak D call: TRBD1 (6 bases). V lost 0 bases and J lost 4, with 13 bases in between. Germline V gives CDR1 LNHNV, CDR2 YYDKDF (reference sequence). This CDR3 contains 15 residues. CDR3 in DNA: TGTGCCACCAGCAGAGATCCGCAGGGGCAATACGAGCAGTACGTC. Translated, it gives CATSRDPQGQYEQYV.